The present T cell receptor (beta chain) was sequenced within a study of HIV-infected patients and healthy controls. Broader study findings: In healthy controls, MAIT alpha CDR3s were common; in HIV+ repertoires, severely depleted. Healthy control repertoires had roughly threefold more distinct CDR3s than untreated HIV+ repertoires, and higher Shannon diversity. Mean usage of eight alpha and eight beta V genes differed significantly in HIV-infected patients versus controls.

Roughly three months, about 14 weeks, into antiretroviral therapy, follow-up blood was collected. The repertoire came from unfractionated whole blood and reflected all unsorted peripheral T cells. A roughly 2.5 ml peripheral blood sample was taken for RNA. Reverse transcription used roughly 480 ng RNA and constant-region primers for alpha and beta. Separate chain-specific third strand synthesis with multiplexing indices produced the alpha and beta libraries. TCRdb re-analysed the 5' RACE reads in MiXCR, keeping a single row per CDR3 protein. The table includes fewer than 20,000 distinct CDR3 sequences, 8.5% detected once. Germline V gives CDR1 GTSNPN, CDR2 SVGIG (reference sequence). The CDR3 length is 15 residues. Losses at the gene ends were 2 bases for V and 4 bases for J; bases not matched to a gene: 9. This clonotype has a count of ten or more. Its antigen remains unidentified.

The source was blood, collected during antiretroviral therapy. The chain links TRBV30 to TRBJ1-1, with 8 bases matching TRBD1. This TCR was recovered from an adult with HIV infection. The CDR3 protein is CAWSPQDRVGTEAFF. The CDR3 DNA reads TGTGCCTGGAGTCCCCAGGACAGGGTAGGCACTGAAGCTTTCTTT.